The present entry profiles one T cell receptor beta chain with its context. Its antigen has not been determined. Within one base of it there is no much larger clone, and no base qualities were kept. In light of the paper, this sample's time point label describes: cells obtained before transplantation from donor or recipient. CD3+CD4+ and CD3+CD8+ populations were FACS-sorted from unstimulated pre-transplant donor and recipient cells taken from spleen or lymph nodes. The data are from a study of graft-versus-host responses after intestinal transplantation (dated by TCRdb to about 2021). About the investigation overall: Recipients received multivisceral, liver-intestinal, or isolated intestinal transplants. Anti-thymocyte globulin induction was given to all recipients, followed by maintenance tacrolimus and steroids for approximately 3 years. After intestinal transplantation, graft-versus-host and host-versus-graft alloreactive T cell clones were followed in the graft, circulation and bone marrow using bulk TCR-beta CDR3 sequencing. Alloreactive clones were identified by sequencing pre-transplant mixed lymphocyte reaction products and comparing these products with unstimulated pre-transplant donor and recipient T cells. The cohort enrolled 20 to 30 intestinal transplant recipients including one retransplant, and a few patients lacking pretransplant specimens were excluded. Donor T cell macrochimerism was defined as a peak of at least 4% donor T cells among recipient peripheral blood mononuclear cells. Rather than going through the commercial service, samples from a few later patients were sequenced in-house on an Illumina MiSeq and processed with MiXCR.

What the study reported, not specific to this receptor: In the allografts of patients with donor T cell macrochimerism, GvH to HvG T cell clonal ratios were high. Early after transplant, declines in HvG clones were associated with peak levels of circulating GvH clones. The conclusions were limited by the relatively low number and heterogeneity of the intestinal transplant patients. GvH clones were detected in recipient bone marrow, and some appeared earlier in ileal mucosa or blood, consistent with an intestinal mucosal origin.

The method was the immunoSEQ multiplex PCR assay. In most patients, genomic DNA was isolated using the Qiagen DNeasy Blood and Tissue Kit and sent frozen to Adaptive Biotechnologies for TCR sequencing. Adaptive Biotechnologies carried out high-throughput TCR-beta CDR3 sequencing of genomic DNA for most patients. In the authors' own workflow: Adaptive's ImmunoSEQ software was the source of the TCR sequencing data for over 15 patients, while a few other patients were processed with MiXCR and VDJtools. To correct CD4 versus CD8 sorting errors, sequences present in both subsets at a frequency ratio below 5:1 were removed. Because the origin of CDR3 nucleotide sequences shared between donor and recipient could not be assigned, those sequences were removed. To be classed as alloreactive, a clone needed at least 2-fold expansion over unstimulated cells and a minimum CFSE-low frequency of 0.002% (template counts) or 0.001% (read counts). Mappable clones were those detected in sequenced pre-transplant spleen, lymph node, or MLR CFSE-low populations of the donor or recipient. Cumulative frequency of alloreactive clones was calculated as a percentage of all sequences weighted by copy number. Entries here come from immuneACCESS through TCRdb and include only in-frame sequences with V and J called. Some clones fail to appear in such tables; in the studies checked, an unresolved V gene covers under half of the shortfall, and the cause of the remainder is unknown. V and J calls and clone size follow that table, whereas D and trimming were derived from the DNA. This sample has approximately 81,000 clones in its table, and 80% to 90% of those were observed once. The ten largest make up around 8% of the sample.

The sequencing used unstimulated CD8+ T cells sorted from spleen or lymph node cells, collected before transplant. The receptor was derived from a human donor who was the organ donor for an intestinal transplant.

The CDR3 has the sequence CASSDGAGGYNEQFF. The base sequence is TGTGCCAGCAGTGACGGGGCGGGGGGGTACAATGAGCAGTTCTTC. Rearrangement joined TRBV6-4 to TRBJ2-1; 9 central bases correspond to TRBD2. V lost 2 bases and J lost 4 bases, and the count of bases not matched to a germline gene is 3. From a lookup of the germline V gene, CDR1 and CDR2 are MRHNA and SNTAGT. Reading from cysteine to phenylalanine, the CDR3 counts 15 amino acids. The entry retains the CDR3 DNA only, 45 bases that are in frame from base 1.